What follows are 28 T cell receptor beta chains derived from one specimen sequenced in a study of blood T cell repertoires in COVID-19. Measured with immunoSEQ multiplex PCR; TCRdb has only the in-frame clones, and not every one. Here the sample spans roughly 250,000 clones, approximately 90% being singletons. Specimen: peripheral blood. The receptor set was obtained from a woman aged 40 to 55 who had recovered from COVID-19.

This chain connects TRBV19 to TRBJ2-5; 10 bases match TRBD1. The CDR3 extends over 15 amino acids. Losses at the gene ends were 1 base for V and 3 bases for J; bases not matched to a gene: 2. CDR1 and CDR2 from the germline V gene are LNHDA and SQIVND (reference sequence). The CDR3 region is CASSIADRGEETQYF. CDR3 bases: TGTGCCAGTAGTATAGCGGACAGGGGGGAAGAGACCCAGTACTTC.

The chain uses TRBV27 and TRBJ1-2; TRBD1 agrees at 10 bases. V shed 5 bases, J shed 6 bases, and the junction held 9 bases outside the gene matches. The germline gives CDR1 MNHEY, CDR2 SMNVEV (reference sequence). The CDR3 is made up of 15 amino acids. CDR3 DNA sequence: TGTGCCAGCAGTGCGGTCCCGGGACAGGGGAATGGCTACACCTTC. It translates to CASSAVPGQGNGYTF.

The rearrangement joins TRBV5-1 to TRBJ2-7; 7 positions agree with TRBD1. Germline loops: CDR1 SGHRS, CDR2 YFSETQ. The CDR3 loop spans 14 amino acids. V trimming: 4 bases; J trimming: 0 bases; junction bases outside the gene matches: 4. This chain's CDR3 is CASSVWDSSYEQYF. CDR3 coding DNA: TGCGCCAGCAGCGTATGGGACAGCTCCTACGAGCAGTACTTC.

The genes are TRBV7-9 and TRBJ2-2, with 12 positions matching TRBD2. CDR1 SEHNR and CDR2 FQNEAQ come from the germline V gene (reference sequence). The ends lost 5 bases at V and 4 bases at J; junction bases unmatched: 5. There are 16 residues in the CDR3. The CDR3 sequence is CASSRLAGVLTGELFF. The DNA for the CDR3 is TGTGCCAGCAGCAGACTAGCGGGAGTGCTCACCGGGGAGCTGTTTTTT.

This chain uses TRBV19 with TRBJ2-5; TRBD1 aligns across 11 bases. The CDR3 consists of 15 residues. V shed 3 bases and J 4 bases; nucleotides not matched to a gene: 4. CDR1 LNHDA and CDR2 SQIVND come from the germline V gene (reference sequence). CDR3 residues: CASSIGTGGGETQYF. The DNA for the CDR3 is TGTGCCAGTAGTATTGGGACAGGGGGGGGAGAGACCCAGTACTTC. Filled out from reference TRBV19 and TRBJ2-5, the complete variable domain reads DGGITQSPKYLFRKEGQNVTLSCEQNLNHDAMYWYRQDPGQGLRLIYYSQIVNDFQKGDIAEGYSVSREKKESFPLTVTSAQKNPTAFYLCASSIGTGGGETQYFGPGTRLLVL.

V usage is TRBV4-3 and J usage is TRBJ2-7; tentatively, D is TRBD2 (5 bases). The CDR3 runs 16 residues. Trimming cost V 0 bases and J 0 bases, with 12 bases left between them. The germline CDR1 and CDR2 sequences are LGHNA and YSLEER. For the CDR3, the DNA is TGCGCCAGCAGCCAAGATCCGGGAAAGGGCTCCTACGAGCAGTACTTC. Translation: CASSQDPGKGSYEQYF.

This clone was recorded a few times. The V and J genes are TRBV9 and TRBJ1-2, with D possibly TRBD1 on 6 matching bases. Germline V CDR1 and CDR2: SGDLS, YYNGEE. This CDR3 region has 15 residues. V lost 4 bases and J lost 5, with 18 bases in between. CDR3: CASSSARGQHYGYTF. The CDR3 nucleotides are TGTGCCAGCAGCTCCGCCAGGGGCCAACATTATGGCTACACCTTC.

Points on this clone: The same CDR3 arises from other DNA sequences in this sample as well. The chain is built from TRBV19 and TRBJ1-2; TRBD1 might be the D (6 bases). The CDR3 loop spans 12 amino acids. The germline gives CDR1 LNHDA, CDR2 SQIVND (reference sequence). V shed 6 bases and J shed 1 base, with 6 bases lying between them. CDR3 nucleotides: TGTGCCAGTAGACAGGGTAACTATGGCTACACCTTC. Amino acid sequence: CASRQGNYGYTF.

The rearrangement links TRBV19 to TRBJ2-2, with D tentatively TRBD1 (6 bases). The CDR3 totals 14 residues. Germline V CDR1 and CDR2: LNHDA, SQIVND (reference sequence). V lost 4 bases to trimming and J lost 4 bases, with 10 bases between them. Here the CDR3 DNA reads TGTGCCAGTAGTACGGACAGACGCACCGGGGAGCTGTTTTTT. Its protein product is CASSTDRRTGELFF. The full variable domain, with the rest looked up from reference TRBV19 and TRBJ2-2, is DGGITQSPKYLFRKEGQNVTLSCEQNLNHDAMYWYRQDPGQGLRLIYYSQIVNDFQKGDIAEGYSVSREKKESFPLTVTSAQKNPTAFYLCASSTDRRTGELFFGEGSRLTVL.

The CDR3 sequence is CASSLTSVPSTQYF. The CDR3 coding sequence is TGTGCCAGCAGCTTAACGTCAGTTCCTAGCACGCAGTATTTT. The chain links TRBV7-2 to TRBJ2-3, with D possibly matching TRBD2 (5 bases). This CDR3 contains 14 residues. The V gene's germline CDR1 is SGHTA and CDR2 FQGNSA. The germline V and J ends were trimmed by 2 bases and 9 bases, with 15 bases remaining between them. Using reference TRBV7-2 and TRBJ2-3 for the parts outside the CDR3, the full variable domain is GAGVSQSPSNKVTEKGKDVELRCDPISGHTALYWYRQSLGQGLEFLIYFQGNSAPDKSGLPSDRFSAERTGGSVSTLTIQRTQQEDSAVYLCASSLTSVPSTQYFGPGTRLTVL.

This clone was detected only a few times. The gene calls are TRBV28 and TRBJ1-2; 9 bases map to TRBD1. Germline V gene data show CDR1 as MDHEN and CDR2 as SYDVKM. The CDR3 is 14 residues long. The J segment lost 5 bases and the V segment lost 6 bases, leaving 7 bases of the junction unmatched. The CDR3, as DNA: TGTGCCAGCAGGGGACAGGGAACCCGGTATGGCTACACCTTC. Its protein is CASRGQGTRYGYTF.

CDR3: CASSLAGDSGNTIYF. The CDR3 region has the DNA TGTGCCAGCAGCTTAGCCGGGGACTCTGGAAACACCATATATTTT. The chain links TRBV11-3 to TRBJ1-3; D uncertain. Looked up from germline, CDR1 is SGHNT and CDR2 is YENEEA. Trimming removed 1 base from V and 0 bases from J, with 7 bases in between. The length of the CDR3 is 15 residues.

This rearrangement joins TRBV4-3 to TRBJ2-7; TRBD1 agrees at 9 bases. Germline loops: CDR1 LGHNA, CDR2 YSLEER. Trimming removed 4 bases from V and 6 bases from J; junction bases left unmatched: 13. The CDR3 covers 16 residues. CDR3: CASSPQPGQGPIEQYF. The CDR3 DNA follows: TGCGCCAGCAGCCCCCAGCCGGGACAGGGTCCAATCGAGCAGTACTTC.

The chain uses TRBV10-3 and TRBJ1-2; 8 bases line up with TRBD1. V shed 4 bases and J 2 bases; nucleotides not matched to a gene: 3. In germline, CDR1 is ENHRY, CDR2 SYGVKD. The CDR3 is made up of 14 amino acids. CDR3 in DNA: TGTGCCATCAGTGGACAGGGGTTAAACTATGGCTACACCTTC. It codes for CAISGQGLNYGYTF.

The chain recombines TRBV11-2 with TRBJ2-1, with TRBD2 matching 13 bases. The CDR3 length is 15 residues. V shed 6 bases and J 7 bases; nucleotides not matched to a gene: 6. In germline, CDR1 is SGHAT, CDR2 FQNNGV. The CDR3 loop reads CASRPTSGRLNEQFF. In DNA form, the CDR3 reads TGTGCCAGCAGACCGACTAGCGGGAGGTTGAATGAGCAGTTCTTC.

In regard to this clone: Other DNA sequences of this sample code for an identical CDR3. The V gene is TRBV19, the J gene TRBJ1-5; TRBD1 aligns across 8 bases. Germline CDR1 reads LNHDA; CDR2 reads SQIVND (reference sequence). The CDR3 spans 14 residues. V lost 2 bases, J lost 5 bases, and 2 bases stayed unmatched. CDR3 nucleotides: TGTGCCAGTAGTATATACAGGGGGGATCAGCCCCAGCATTTT. Protein product: CASSIYRGDQPQHF.

J is TRBJ2-7 and V is TRBV18; the match to TRBD1 covers 8 bases. The CDR3 contains 14 residues. V lost 4 bases and J lost 4; bases outside the gene matches: 6. The germline V gene has CDR1 KGHSH and CDR2 LQKENI. The CDR3 region is CASSLEGQGYEQYF. CDR3 coding DNA: TGTGCCAGCTCACTCGAAGGACAGGGTTACGAGCAGTACTTC. The full variable domain, its missing parts supplied by reference TRBV18 and TRBJ2-7, is NAGVMQNPRHLVRRRGQEARLRCSPMKGHSHVYWYRQLPEEGLKFMVYLQKENIIDESGMPKERFSAEFPKEGPSILRIQQVVRGDSAAYFCASSLEGQGYEQYFGPGTRLTVT.

This chain connects TRBV9 to TRBJ2-1; D uncertain. CDR3 length: 15 residues. The germline V gene has CDR1 SGDLS and CDR2 YYNGEE. V lost 0 bases and J 0 bases, leaving 7 bases between the germline ends. CDR3 nucleotides: TGTGCCAGCAGCGTAGATGTCAACTCCTACAATGAGCAGTTCTTC. This translates into CASSVDVNSYNEQFF.

V usage is TRBV28 and J usage is TRBJ2-3, with TRBD2 matching 13 bases. Germline CDR1 MDHEN, CDR2 SYDVKM. CDR3 length: 16 residues. V was clipped by 3 bases and J by 5 bases; unmatched bases: 5. In DNA form, the CDR3 reads TGTGCCAGCAGTTTTACTAGCGGGGGGGTCGGAGATACGCAGTATTTT. This gives the protein CASSFTSGGVGDTQYF.

This clone was detected once. V gene TRBV28 combines with J gene TRBJ1-6; 7 nucleotides agree with TRBD1. The CDR3 length is 14 residues. V lost 2 bases to trimming and J lost 9 bases; unmatched junction nucleotides: 4. Germline values: CDR1 MDHEN, CDR2 SYDVKM. The CDR3 region has the DNA TGTGCCAGCAGTTTAACAGGGGTAGGTTCACCCCTCCACTTT. Protein: CASSLTGVGSPLHF.

The chain carries TRBV28 and TRBJ2-7; perhaps TRBD1 as D (6 bases). The CDR3 runs to 15 residues. V dropped 6 bases and J dropped 0 bases, with 15 bases sitting between them. CDR1 and CDR2 (germline): MDHEN, SYDVKM. This CDR3 is CASSKGGIPSYEQYF. In DNA, the CDR3 is TGTGCCAGCAGCAAAGGGGGTATACCCTCCTACGAGCAGTACTTC.

J is TRBJ2-1 and V is TRBV14, with D tentatively TRBD1 (6 bases). V lost 5 bases and J lost 3, with 11 bases in between. CDR1 is SGHDN and CDR2 is FVKESK in the germline V gene. The CDR3 is 14 residues long. Written as DNA, the CDR3 is TGTGCCAGCAGCGAACAGGGTTACTACAATGAGCAGTTCTTC. Protein sequence: CASSEQGYYNEQFF.

The chain uses TRBV19 and TRBJ2-1; 7 bases are a match to TRBD1. The CDR3 spans 14 residues. After removal of 5 bases from V and 3 bases from J, the junction contained 4 bases not matched to a gene. Germline V lookup: CDR1 LNHDA, CDR2 SQIVND (reference sequence). CDR3 region: CASSLTGHYNEQFF. CDR3 coding DNA: TGTGCCAGTAGTCTGACAGGGCACTACAATGAGCAGTTCTTC. Looking up the rest from reference TRBV19 and TRBJ2-1 gives the full variable domain: DGGITQSPKYLFRKEGQNVTLSCEQNLNHDAMYWYRQDPGQGLRLIYYSQIVNDFQKGDIAEGYSVSREKKESFPLTVTSAQKNPTAFYLCASSLTGHYNEQFFGPGTRLTVL.

In its sample, this clone was seen a few times. V and J are TRBV5-1 and TRBJ2-2; perhaps TRBD1 as D (6 bases). Germline V gene sequence: CDR1 SGHRS, CDR2 YFSETQ. The CDR3 runs 14 residues. V lost 1 base and J 5 bases, leaving 9 bases between the germline ends. CDR3 sequence: CASSLLQGTGELFF. The CDR3 coding sequence is TGCGCCAGCAGCTTGTTGCAGGGGACCGGGGAGCTGTTTTTT. Complete variable domain (other parts from reference TRBV5-1 and TRBJ2-2): KAGVTQTPRYLIKTRGQQVTLSCSPISGHRSVSWYQQTPGQGLQFLFEYFSETQRNKGNFPGRFSGRQFSNSRSEMNVSTLELGDSALYLCASSLLQGTGELFFGEGSRLTVL.

This rearrangement joins TRBV24-1 to TRBJ2-2, with 9 bases matching TRBD1. V was clipped by 7 bases and J by 7 bases; unmatched bases: 9. CDR3 length: 15 amino acids. CDR1 KGHDR and CDR2 SFDVKD come from the germline V gene. The CDR3 coding sequence is TGTGCCACCAGACCGGGACAGGGTCGGGGCGGGGAGCTGTTTTTT. Residues: CATRPGQGRGGELFF.

The V gene is TRBV30, the J gene TRBJ1-2; perhaps TRBD1 as D (6 bases). The germline V gene has CDR1 GTSNPN and CDR2 SVGIG (reference sequence). V was shortened by 6 bases and J by 2 bases, with 13 bases between the two germline ends. This CDR3 has 13 amino acids. Here the CDR3 reads CACPGGPNYGYTF. The CDR3 coding sequence is TGTGCCTGTCCCGGGGGGCCGAACTATGGCTACACCTTC.

This clone is a singleton in its sample. V and J are TRBV5-1 and TRBJ1-3; the D gene is possibly TRBD1 (5 bases). V was cut by 0 bases and J by 0 bases, with 10 bases left in between. The CDR3 sequence is 16 residues long. Germline lookup yields CDR1 SGHRS and CDR2 YFSETQ. Here the CDR3 reads CASSLEGQLSGNTIYF. The CDR3, as DNA: TGCGCCAGCAGCTTGGAAGGACAACTCTCTGGAAACACCATATATTTT.

This chain connects TRBV6-5 to TRBJ1-2; TRBD1 matches at 7 bases. The V gene's germline CDR1 is MNHEY and CDR2 SVGAGI. The CDR3 loop spans 11 amino acids. Trimming removed 7 bases from V and 4 bases from J; junction bases left unmatched: 0. The CDR3 loop is CASTGGYGYTF. The CDR3 nucleotides are TGTGCCAGCACAGGGGGCTATGGCTACACCTTC.